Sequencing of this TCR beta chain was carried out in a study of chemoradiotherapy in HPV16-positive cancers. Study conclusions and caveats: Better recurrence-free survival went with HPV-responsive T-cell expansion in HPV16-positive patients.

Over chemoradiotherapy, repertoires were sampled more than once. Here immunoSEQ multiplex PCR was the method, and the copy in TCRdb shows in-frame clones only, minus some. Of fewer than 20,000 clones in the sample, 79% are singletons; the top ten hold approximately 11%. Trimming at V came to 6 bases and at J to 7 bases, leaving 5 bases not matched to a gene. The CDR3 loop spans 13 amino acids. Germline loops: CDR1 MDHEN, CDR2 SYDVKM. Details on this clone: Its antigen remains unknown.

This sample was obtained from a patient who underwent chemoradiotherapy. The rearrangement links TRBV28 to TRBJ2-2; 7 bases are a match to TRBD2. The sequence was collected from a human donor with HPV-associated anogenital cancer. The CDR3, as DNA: TGTGCCAGCAGCCTACGGGGGGACGGGGAGCTGTTTTTT. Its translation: CASSLRGDGELFF.